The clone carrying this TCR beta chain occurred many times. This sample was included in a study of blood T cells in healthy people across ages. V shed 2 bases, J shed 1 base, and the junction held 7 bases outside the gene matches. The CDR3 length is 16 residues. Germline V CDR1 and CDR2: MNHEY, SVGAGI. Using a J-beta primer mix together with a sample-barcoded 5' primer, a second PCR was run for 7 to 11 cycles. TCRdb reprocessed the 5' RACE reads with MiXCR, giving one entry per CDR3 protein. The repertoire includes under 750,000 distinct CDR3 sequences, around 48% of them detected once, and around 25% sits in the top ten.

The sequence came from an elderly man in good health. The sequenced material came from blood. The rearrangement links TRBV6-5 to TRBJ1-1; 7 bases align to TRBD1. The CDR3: CASSYHIGTANTEAFF. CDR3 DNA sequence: TGTGCCAGCAGTTACCATATCGGGACAGCGAACACTGAAGCTTTCTTT.